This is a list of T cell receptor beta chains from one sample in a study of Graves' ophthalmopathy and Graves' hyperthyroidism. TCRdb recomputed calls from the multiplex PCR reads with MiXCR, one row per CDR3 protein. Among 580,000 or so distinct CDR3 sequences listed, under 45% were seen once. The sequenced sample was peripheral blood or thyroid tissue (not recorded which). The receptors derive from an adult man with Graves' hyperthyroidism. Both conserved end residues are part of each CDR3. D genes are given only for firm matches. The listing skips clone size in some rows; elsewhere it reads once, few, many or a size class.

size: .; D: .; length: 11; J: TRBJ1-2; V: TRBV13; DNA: TGTGCCAGCAGCGGGGACCCCGGCTACACCTTC; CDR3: CASSGDPGYTF
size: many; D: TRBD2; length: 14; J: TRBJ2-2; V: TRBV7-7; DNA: TGTGCTAGCAGCTCCGGACTAGGTTCCGGGGAGCTGTTTTTT; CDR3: CASSSGLGSGELFF
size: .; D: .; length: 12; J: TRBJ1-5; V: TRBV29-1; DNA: TGCAGACGTTTCAGTAGCAATCAGCCCCAGCATTTT; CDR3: CRRFSSNQPQHF
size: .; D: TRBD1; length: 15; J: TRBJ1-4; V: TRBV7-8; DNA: TGTGCCAGCAGCTTAGTCAGGACAGGGAGAGAAAAACTGTTTTTT; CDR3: CASSLVRTGREKLFF
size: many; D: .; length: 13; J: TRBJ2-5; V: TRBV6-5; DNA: TGTGCCAGCGTGCAACCGTGGCAAGAGACCCAGTACTTC; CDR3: CASVQPWQETQYF
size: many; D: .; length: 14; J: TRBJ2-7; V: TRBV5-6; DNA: TGTGCCAGCAGCTTGGGGACTCCCGCCTACGAGCAGTACTTC; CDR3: CASSLGTPAYEQYF
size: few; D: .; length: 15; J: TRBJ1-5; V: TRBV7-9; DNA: TGTGCCAGCAGTTACTCGCGAGCCCGCAATCAGCCCCAGCATTTT; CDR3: CASSYSRARNQPQHF
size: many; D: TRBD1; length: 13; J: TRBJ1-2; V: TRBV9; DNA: TGTGCCAGCAGCGTGACAGGGAACTATGGCTACACCTTC; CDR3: CASSVTGNYGYTF
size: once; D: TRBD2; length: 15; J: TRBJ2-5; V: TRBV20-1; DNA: TGCAGTGCTAGGGGGTCGCGCGGGAGCGCGGAGACCCAGTACTTC; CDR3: CSARGSRGSAETQYF
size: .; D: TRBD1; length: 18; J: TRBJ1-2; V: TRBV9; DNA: TGTGCCAGCGGCGCCCCCGGGACAGGGGGCCGTCCGGGGTATGGCTACACCTTC; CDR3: CASGAPGTGGRPGYGYTF
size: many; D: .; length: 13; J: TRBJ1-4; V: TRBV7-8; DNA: TGTGCCAGCCACAGGGCAACTAATGAAAAACTGTTTTTT; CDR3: CASHRATNEKLFF
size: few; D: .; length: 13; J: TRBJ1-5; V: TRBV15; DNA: TGTGCCACCAGCAGAAGTAGCAATCAGCCCCAGCATTTT; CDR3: CATSRSSNQPQHF
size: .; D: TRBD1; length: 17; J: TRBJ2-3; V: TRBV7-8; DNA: TGTGCCAGCAGCTTAGCGACCCAGGACAGGGTCACAGATACGCAGTATTTT; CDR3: CASSLATQDRVTDTQYF
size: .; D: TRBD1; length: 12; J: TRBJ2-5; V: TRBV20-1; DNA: TGCAGTGCAAACAGGGGCGCGGCGACCCAGTACTTC; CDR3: CSANRGAATQYF
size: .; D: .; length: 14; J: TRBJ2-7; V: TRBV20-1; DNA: TGCAGTGCTAAGCGGGCAGGGGAAACCTACGAGCAGTACTTC; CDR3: CSAKRAGETYEQYF
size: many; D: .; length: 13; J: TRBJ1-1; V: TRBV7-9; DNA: TGTGCCAGCAGCTTAGCACCGAACACTGAAGCTTTCTTT; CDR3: CASSLAPNTEAFF
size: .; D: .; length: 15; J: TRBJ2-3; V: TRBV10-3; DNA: TGTGCCAGCAGCTCCGGGGGCGAGAGCACAGATACGCAGTATTTT; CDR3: CASSSGGESTDTQYF
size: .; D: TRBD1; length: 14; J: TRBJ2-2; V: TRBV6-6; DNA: TGTGCCAGCAGTGGTGCAGGGGGCACCGGGGAGCTGTTTTTT; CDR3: CASSGAGGTGELFF
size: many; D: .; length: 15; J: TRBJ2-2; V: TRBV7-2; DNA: TGTGCCAGCGCCCCTAGGGACACTAACACCGGGGAGCTGTTTTTT; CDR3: CASAPRDTNTGELFF
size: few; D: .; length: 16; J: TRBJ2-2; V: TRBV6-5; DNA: TGTGCCAGCAGTTCCTGGACCCCGGGGAACACCGGGGAGCTGTTTTTT; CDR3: CASSSWTPGNTGELFF
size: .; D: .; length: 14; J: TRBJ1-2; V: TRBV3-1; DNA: TGTGCCAGCAGCCAAGATGTAGGGGGGCCTGGCTACACCTTC; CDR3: CASSQDVGGPGYTF
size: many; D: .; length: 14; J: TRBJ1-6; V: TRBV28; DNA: TGTGCCAGCAGTCCCCCTAGGCAGAATTCACCCCTCCACTTT; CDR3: CASSPPRQNSPLHF
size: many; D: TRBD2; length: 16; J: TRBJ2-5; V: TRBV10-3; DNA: TGTGCCATCAGTGTGACTAGCGGGGGGCTTCAAGAGACCCAGTACTTC; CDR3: CAISVTSGGLQETQYF
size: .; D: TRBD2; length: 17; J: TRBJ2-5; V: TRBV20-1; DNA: TGCAGTGCTAGAGGACTAGCGGGGGGTCCTCAAGGGGAGACCCAGTACTTC; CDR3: CSARGLAGGPQGETQYF
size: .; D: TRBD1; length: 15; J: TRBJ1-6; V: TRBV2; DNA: TGTGCCAGCGTAAGAGGGACAGGACATAATTCACCCCTCCACTTT; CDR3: CASVRGTGHNSPLHF
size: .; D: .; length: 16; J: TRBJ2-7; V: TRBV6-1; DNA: TGTGCCAGCAGTGAGATTGGACTCTCCTTCTCCTACGAGCAGTACTTC; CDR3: CASSEIGLSFSYEQYF
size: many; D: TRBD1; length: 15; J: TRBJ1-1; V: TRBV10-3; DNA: TGTGCCATCCGTGGGACAGGGGCCCCCTACACTGAAGCTTTCTTT; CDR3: CAIRGTGAPYTEAFF
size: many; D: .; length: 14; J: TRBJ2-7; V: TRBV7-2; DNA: TGTGCCAGCAGCTTCGAGGACGGGGGCTACGAGCAGTACTTC; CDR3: CASSFEDGGYEQYF
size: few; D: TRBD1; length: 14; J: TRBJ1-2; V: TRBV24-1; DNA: TGTGCCACCAGTGATCGGGGACAGAGCTATGGCTACACCTTC; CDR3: CATSDRGQSYGYTF
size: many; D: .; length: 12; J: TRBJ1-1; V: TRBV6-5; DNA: TGTGCCAGCAGTTACTCTCCCGGGTTAGCTTTCTTT; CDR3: CASSYSPGLAFF
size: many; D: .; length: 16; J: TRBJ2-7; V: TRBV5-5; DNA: TGTGCCAGCAGCTTCTCCGTAGGAAGGAATGTCTACGAGCAGTACTTC; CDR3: CASSFSVGRNVYEQYF
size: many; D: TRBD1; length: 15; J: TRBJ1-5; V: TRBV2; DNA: TGTGCCAGCAGTGCCGGGACAGGGGAGAATCAGCCCCAGCATTTT; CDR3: CASSAGTGENQPQHF
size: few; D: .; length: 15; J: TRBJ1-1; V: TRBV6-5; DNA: TGTGCCAGCAGTGATAAAGGTAATTTGGGCACTGAAGCTTTCTTT; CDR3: CASSDKGNLGTEAFF
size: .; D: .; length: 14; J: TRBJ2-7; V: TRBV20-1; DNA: TGCAGTGCTCAAACCGGGACAACTAACAATGAGCAGTACTTC; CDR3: CSAQTGTTNNEQYF
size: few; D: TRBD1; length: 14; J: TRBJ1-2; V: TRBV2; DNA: TGTGCCAGCAGCCTGACAGGGGGGTATCTCGGCTACACCTTC; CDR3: CASSLTGGYLGYTF
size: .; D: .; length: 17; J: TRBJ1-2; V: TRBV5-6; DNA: TGTGCCAGCAGCTTGGGACTAGCGGGAGGCCATAACTATGGCTACACCTTC; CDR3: CASSLGLAGGHNYGYTF
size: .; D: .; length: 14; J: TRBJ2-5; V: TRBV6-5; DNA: TGTGCCAGCAGCTCGGGACGGTCCCAAGAGACCCAGTACTTC; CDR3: CASSSGRSQETQYF
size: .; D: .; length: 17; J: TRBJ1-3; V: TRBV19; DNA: TGTGCCAGTAGTATAGATTGGCCCGGGAGCTCTGGAAACACCATATATTTT; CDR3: CASSIDWPGSSGNTIYF
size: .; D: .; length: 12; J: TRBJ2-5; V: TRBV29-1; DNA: TGCAGTTCTAGGGCGGGTGAGGAGACCCAATACTTC; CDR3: CSSRAGEETQYF
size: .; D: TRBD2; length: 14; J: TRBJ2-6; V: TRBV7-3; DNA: TGTGCCAGCAGCACACTAGCGGGGGCCAACGTCCTGACTTTC; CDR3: CASSTLAGANVLTF
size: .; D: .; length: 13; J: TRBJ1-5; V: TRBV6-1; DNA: TGTGCCAGCCGCCGGAGACCGAATCAGCCCCAGCATTTT; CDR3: CASRRRPNQPQHF
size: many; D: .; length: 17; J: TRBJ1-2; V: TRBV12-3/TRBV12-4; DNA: TGTGCCAGCAGTCGGGGATACTCGACAGCTCAGGTAGATGGCTACACCTTC; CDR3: CASSRGYSTAQVDGYTF
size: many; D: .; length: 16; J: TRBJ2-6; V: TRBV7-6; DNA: TGTGCCAGCAGCTTACCTGATGAGGCTGGGGCCAACGTCCTGACTTTC; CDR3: CASSLPDEAGANVLTF
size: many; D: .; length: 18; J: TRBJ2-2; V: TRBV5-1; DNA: TGCGCCAGCAGCTTGGGGCAGAAAAGGTTCGCGAACACCGGGGAGCTGTTTTTT; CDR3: CASSLGQKRFANTGELFF
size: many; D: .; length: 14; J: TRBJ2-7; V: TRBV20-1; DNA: TGCAGTGCTAGAGATACAGCGTTTCGGTACGAGCAGTACTTC; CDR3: CSARDTAFRYEQYF
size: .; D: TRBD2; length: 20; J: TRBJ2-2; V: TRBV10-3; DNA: TGTGCCATCAGTGTCTATTGGAGTGGGACTAGCCAAAAGAACACCGGGGAGCTGTTTTTT; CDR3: CAISVYWSGTSQKNTGELFF
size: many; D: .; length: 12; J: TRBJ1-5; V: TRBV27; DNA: TGTGCCAGCCGGGACCGCAATCAGCCCCAGCATTTT; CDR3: CASRDRNQPQHF
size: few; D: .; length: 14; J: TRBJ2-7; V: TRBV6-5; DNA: TGTGCCAGCAGTGGAAGCCAGGGTGTCTCCGAGCAGTACTTC; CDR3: CASSGSQGVSEQYF
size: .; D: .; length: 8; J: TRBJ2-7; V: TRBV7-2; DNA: TGTGCCAGCAGCTTAGTTGGGTGG; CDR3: CASSLVGW
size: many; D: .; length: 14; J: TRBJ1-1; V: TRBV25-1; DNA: TGTGCCAGCAACGCGGGGGGAAGAAACACTGAAGCTTTCTTT; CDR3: CASNAGGRNTEAFF
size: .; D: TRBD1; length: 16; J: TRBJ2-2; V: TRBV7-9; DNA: TGTGCCAGCAGCCTAAGATCAGGGGGCAGTACCGGGGAGCTGTTTTTT; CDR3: CASSLRSGGSTGELFF
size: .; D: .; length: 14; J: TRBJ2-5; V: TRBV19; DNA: TGTGCCAGTAGTATACAGGGTCGGCAAGAGACCCAGTACTTC; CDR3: CASSIQGRQETQYF
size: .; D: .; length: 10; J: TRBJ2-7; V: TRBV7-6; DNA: TGTGCCAGCAGCTTAGCTTTGCCTGAGTTC; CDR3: CASSLALPEF
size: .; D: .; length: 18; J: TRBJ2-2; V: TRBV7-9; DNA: TGTGCCAGCAGCCCAGCAAACGGCAGGGGACCGAACACCGGGGAGCTGTTTTTT; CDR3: CASSPANGRGPNTGELFF
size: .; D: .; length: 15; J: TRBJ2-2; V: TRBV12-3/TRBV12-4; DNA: TGTGCCAGCAGTTTAAACGGTCGGGTTGGTTGGGAGCTGTTTTTT; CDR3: CASSLNGRVGWELFF
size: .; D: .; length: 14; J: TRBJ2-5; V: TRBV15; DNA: TGTGCCACCAGCAGGTACCAGGGCCAAGAGATCCAGTACTTC; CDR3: CATSRYQGQEIQYF
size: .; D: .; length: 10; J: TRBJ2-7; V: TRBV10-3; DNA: TGTGCCATCAGTGAGAACGAGCAGTACTTC; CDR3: CAISENEQYF
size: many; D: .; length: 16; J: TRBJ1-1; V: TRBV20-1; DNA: TGCAGTGCTAGCCTCGGGACAAGGCCGGTAGGGACTGAAGCTTTCTTT; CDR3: CSASLGTRPVGTEAFF